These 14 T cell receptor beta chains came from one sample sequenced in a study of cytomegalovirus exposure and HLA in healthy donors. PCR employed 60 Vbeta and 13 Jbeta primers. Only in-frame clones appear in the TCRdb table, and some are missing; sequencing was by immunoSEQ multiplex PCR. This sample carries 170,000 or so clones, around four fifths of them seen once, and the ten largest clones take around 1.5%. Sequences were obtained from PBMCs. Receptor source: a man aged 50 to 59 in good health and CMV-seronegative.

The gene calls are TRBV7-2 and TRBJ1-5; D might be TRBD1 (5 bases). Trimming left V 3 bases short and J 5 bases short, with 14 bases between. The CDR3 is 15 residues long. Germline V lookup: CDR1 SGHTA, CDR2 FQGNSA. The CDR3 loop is CASSFGGGFDQPQHF. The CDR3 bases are TGTGCCAGCAGCTTCGGGGGAGGTTTTGATCAGCCCCAGCATTTT.

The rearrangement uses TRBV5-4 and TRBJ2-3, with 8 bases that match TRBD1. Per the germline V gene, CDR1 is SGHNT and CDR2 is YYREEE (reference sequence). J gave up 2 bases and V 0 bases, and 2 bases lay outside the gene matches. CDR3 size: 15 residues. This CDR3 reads CASSLGQGNTDTQYF. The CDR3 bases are TGTGCCAGCAGCTTGGGACAGGGGAACACAGATACGCAGTATTTT.

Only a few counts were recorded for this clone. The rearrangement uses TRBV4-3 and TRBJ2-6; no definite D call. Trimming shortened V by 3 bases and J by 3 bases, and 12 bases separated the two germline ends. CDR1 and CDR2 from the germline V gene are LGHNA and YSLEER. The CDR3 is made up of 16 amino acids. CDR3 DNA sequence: TGCGCCAGCAGCCACCTGGCCTCTCGTGGGGCCAACGTCCTGACTTTC. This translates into CASSHLASRGANVLTF.

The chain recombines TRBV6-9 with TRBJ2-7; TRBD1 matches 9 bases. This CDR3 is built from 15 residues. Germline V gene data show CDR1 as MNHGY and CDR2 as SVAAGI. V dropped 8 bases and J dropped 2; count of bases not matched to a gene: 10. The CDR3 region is CASLLVGQGTYEQYF. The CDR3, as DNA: TGTGCCAGCCTGTTAGTGGGACAGGGTACCTACGAGCAGTACTTC.

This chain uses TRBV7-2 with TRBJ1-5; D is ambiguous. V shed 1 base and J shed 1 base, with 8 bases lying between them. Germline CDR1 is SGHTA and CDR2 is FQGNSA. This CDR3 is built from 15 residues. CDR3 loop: CASSLESLSNQPQHF. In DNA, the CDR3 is TGTGCCAGCAGCTTAGAATCCCTAAGCAATCAGCCCCAGCATTTT.

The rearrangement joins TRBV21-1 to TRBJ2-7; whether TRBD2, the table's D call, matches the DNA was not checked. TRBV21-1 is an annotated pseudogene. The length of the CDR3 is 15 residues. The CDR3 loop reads CASSKGRSPAYEQYF. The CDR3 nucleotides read TGTGCCAGCAGCAAAGGTCGGAGCCCCGCGTACGAGCAGTACTTC.

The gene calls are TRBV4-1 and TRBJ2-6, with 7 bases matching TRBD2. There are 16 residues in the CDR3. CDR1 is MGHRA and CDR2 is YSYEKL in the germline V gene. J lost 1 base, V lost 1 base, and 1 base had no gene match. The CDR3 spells CASSQGEGSGANVLTF. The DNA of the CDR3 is TGCGCCAGCAGCCAAGGGGAGGGTTCTGGGGCCAACGTCCTGACTTTC.

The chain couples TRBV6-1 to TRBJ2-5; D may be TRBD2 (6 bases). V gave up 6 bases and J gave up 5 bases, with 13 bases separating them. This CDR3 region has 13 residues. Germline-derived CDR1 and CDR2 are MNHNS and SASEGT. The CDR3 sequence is CASSRGTGETQYF. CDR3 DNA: TGTGCCAGCAGCCGCGGGACGGGTGAGACCCAGTACTTC.

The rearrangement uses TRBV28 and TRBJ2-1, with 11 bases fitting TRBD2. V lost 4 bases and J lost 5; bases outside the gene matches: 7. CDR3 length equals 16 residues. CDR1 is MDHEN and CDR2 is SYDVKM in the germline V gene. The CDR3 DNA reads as TGTGCCAGCAGTTATGCACTAGCGGGAGCAGACAATGAGCAGTTCTTC. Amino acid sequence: CASSYALAGADNEQFF. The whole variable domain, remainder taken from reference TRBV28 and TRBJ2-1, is DVKVTQSSRYLVKRTGEKVFLECVQDMDHENMFWYRQDPGLGLRLIYFSYDVKMKEKGDIPEGYSVSREKKERFSLILESASTNQTSMYLCASSYALAGADNEQFFGPGTRLTVL.

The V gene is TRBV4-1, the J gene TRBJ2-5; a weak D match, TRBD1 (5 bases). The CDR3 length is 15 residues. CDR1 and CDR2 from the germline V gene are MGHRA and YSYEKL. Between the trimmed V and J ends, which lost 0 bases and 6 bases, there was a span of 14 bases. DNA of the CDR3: TGCGCCAGCAGCCAAGAGGGGTGGACATCGAAGACCCAGTACTTC. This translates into CASSQEGWTSKTQYF.

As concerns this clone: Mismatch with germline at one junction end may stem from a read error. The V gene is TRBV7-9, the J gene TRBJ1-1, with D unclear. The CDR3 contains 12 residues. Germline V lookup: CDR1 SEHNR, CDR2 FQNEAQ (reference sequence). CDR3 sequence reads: CSSSLVGREAFF. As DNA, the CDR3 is TGTTCCAGCAGCTTAGTAGGCAGGGAAGCTTTCTTT.

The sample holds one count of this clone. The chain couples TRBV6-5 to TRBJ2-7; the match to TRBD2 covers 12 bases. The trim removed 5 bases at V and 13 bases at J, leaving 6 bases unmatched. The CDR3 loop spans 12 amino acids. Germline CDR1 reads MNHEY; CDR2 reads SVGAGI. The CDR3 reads CASSGRTSGIYF. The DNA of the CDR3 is TGTGCCAGCAGTGGAAGGACTAGCGGGATATACTTC.

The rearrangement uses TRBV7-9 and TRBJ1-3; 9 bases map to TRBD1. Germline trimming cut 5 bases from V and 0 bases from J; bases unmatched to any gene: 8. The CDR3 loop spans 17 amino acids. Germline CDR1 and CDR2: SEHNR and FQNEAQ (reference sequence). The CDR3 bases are TGTGCCAGCAGCCCCTGGACAGGGGCCATCTCTGGAAACACCATATATTTT. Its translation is CASSPWTGAISGNTIYF. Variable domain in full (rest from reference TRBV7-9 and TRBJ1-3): DTGVSQNPRHKITKRGQNVTFRCDPISEHNRLYWYRQTLGQGPEFLTYFQNEAQLEKSRLLSDRFSAERPKGSFSTLEIQRTEQGDSAMYLCASSPWTGAISGNTIYFGEGSWLTVV.

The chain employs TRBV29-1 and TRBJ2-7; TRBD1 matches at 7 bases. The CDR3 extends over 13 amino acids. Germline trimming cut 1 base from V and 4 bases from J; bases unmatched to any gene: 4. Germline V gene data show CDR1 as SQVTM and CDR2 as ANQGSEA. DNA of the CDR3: TGCAGCGTTGAAGGACAGGGATGGTACGAGCAGTACTTC. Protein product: CSVEGQGWYEQYF.